A selection of T cell receptor beta chains follows, all from one sample in a study of T cells after yellow fever vaccination. Using its own MiXCR run on the 5' RACE reads, TCRdb lists one record per CDR3 protein. The table lists a few hundred thousand distinct CDR3 sequences, around 5.2% of them singletons. The input for sequencing was CD4+ T cells sorted from PBMCs, taken on the day of the yellow fever booster vaccination. Receptors were obtained from a young man who received the YFV17D yellow fever vaccine. Each CDR3 is given with its conserved first and last residue. D genes are given only for firm matches. Rows may omit the clone size; those that give it use once, few, many or a size class.

d_gene: .; v_gene: TRBV7-3; abundance: .; len: 15; j_gene: TRBJ2-7; CDR3aa: CASSLRGGLAYEQYF; CDR3nt: TGTGCCAGCAGCTTAAGAGGGGGACTCGCCTACGAGCAGTACTTC
d_gene: .; v_gene: TRBV27; abundance: few; len: 14; j_gene: TRBJ2-3; CDR3aa: CASRKWGVTDTQYF; CDR3nt: TGTGCCAGCAGGAAATGGGGGGTAACAGATACGCAGTATTTT
d_gene: TRBD2; v_gene: TRBV4-3; abundance: .; len: 18; j_gene: TRBJ2-3; CDR3aa: CASSQDGRGAGGTDTQYF; CDR3nt: TGCGCCAGCAGCCAAGATGGTCGTGGAGCGGGGGGCACAGATACGCAGTATTTT
d_gene: .; v_gene: TRBV5-8; abundance: .; len: 15; j_gene: TRBJ2-5; CDR3aa: CASSSGLGQQETQYF; CDR3nt: TGTGCCAGCAGCTCAGGGTTGGGGCAGCAAGAGACCCAGTACTTC
d_gene: TRBD2; v_gene: TRBV5-1; abundance: .; len: 18; j_gene: TRBJ2-3; CDR3aa: CASSTWTSGGSSTDTQYF; CDR3nt: TGCGCCAGCAGCACCTGGACTAGCGGGGGGTCGAGCACAGATACGCAGTATTTT
d_gene: TRBD2; v_gene: TRBV11-2; abundance: many; len: 16; j_gene: TRBJ2-3; CDR3aa: CASSSPGLDGTDTQYF; CDR3nt: TGTGCCAGCAGCTCTCCGGGACTAGATGGCACAGATACGCAGTATTTT
d_gene: TRBD1; v_gene: TRBV7-2; abundance: .; len: 15; j_gene: TRBJ1-4; CDR3aa: CASQARETGVEKLFF; CDR3nt: TGTGCCAGCCAAGCCCGGGAGACAGGGGTTGAAAAACTGTTTTTT
d_gene: TRBD2; v_gene: TRBV12-3/TRBV12-4; abundance: .; len: 15; j_gene: TRBJ2-7; CDR3aa: CASTDRGGGSYEQYF; CDR3nt: TGTGCCAGCACCGACCGGGGGGGCGGGAGCTACGAGCAGTACTTC
d_gene: TRBD1; v_gene: TRBV19; abundance: .; len: 15; j_gene: TRBJ1-5; CDR3aa: CASSIDRGFGQPQHF; CDR3nt: TGTGCCAGTAGTATTGACAGGGGATTCGGTCAGCCCCAGCATTTT
d_gene: .; v_gene: TRBV20-1; abundance: many; len: 13; j_gene: TRBJ2-1; CDR3aa: CSARDAAQEEQFF; CDR3nt: TGCAGTGCTAGAGATGCGGCTCAGGAGGAGCAGTTCTTC
d_gene: TRBD2; v_gene: TRBV13; abundance: .; len: 15; j_gene: TRBJ2-7; CDR3aa: CASSSAGGLAYEQYF; CDR3nt: TGTGCCAGCAGCTCCGCGGGGGGTCTAGCCTACGAGCAGTACTTC
d_gene: TRBD1; v_gene: TRBV10-3; abundance: .; len: 15; j_gene: TRBJ2-7; CDR3aa: CAISQRQGHSYEQYF; CDR3nt: TGTGCCATCAGCCAACGACAGGGCCACTCCTACGAGCAGTACTTC
d_gene: .; v_gene: TRBV7-2; abundance: few; len: 14; j_gene: TRBJ1-2; CDR3aa: CASSLGLGFYGYTF; CDR3nt: TGTGCCAGCAGCTTAGGTCTGGGGTTCTATGGCTACACCTTC